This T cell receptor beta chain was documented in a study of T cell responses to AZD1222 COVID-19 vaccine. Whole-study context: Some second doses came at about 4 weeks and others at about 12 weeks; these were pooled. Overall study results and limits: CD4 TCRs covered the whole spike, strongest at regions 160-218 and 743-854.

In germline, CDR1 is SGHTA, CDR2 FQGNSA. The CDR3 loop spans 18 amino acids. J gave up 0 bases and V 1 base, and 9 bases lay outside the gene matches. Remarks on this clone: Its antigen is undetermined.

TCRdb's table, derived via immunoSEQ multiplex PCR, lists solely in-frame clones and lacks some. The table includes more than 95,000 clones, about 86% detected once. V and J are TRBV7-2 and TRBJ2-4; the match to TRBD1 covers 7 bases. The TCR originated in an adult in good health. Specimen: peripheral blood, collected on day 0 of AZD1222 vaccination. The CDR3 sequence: CASSLETGNFPAKNIQYF. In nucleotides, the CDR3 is TGTGCCAGCAGCTTAGAGACAGGGAACTTCCCAGCCAAAAACATTCAGTACTTC.